The rows below give T cell receptor beta chains drawn from one sample of a study of blood T cell repertoires in COVID-19. Sequenced by immunoSEQ multiplex PCR; TCRdb stores in-frame clones only, minus some. The top ten clones hold 2.1% of a sample with 200,000 or so clones, approximately 90% of them seen once. The sample taken for sequencing was peripheral blood. The receptor set was obtained from a man between 70 and 80 years old with active or convalescent COVID-19. Each CDR3 is given with its conserved first and last residue. The D gene is left open where the match is weak. Clone sizes are given selectively: once, few, many, or a class where the clone is expanded.

abundance: .; v_gene: TRBV6-5; j_gene: TRBJ1-4; d_gene: .; CDR3nt: TGTGCCAGCAGTTACTCGGGGTCGGGAAATGAAAAACTGTTTTTT; CDR3aa: CASSYSGSGNEKLFF
abundance: .; v_gene: TRBV18; j_gene: TRBJ2-3; d_gene: .; CDR3nt: TGTGCCAGCTCACCACTATCACCGGGTCTTCGCACAGATACGCAGTATTTT; CDR3aa: CASSPLSPGLRTDTQYF
abundance: .; v_gene: TRBV6-2/TRBV6-3; j_gene: TRBJ1-2; d_gene: TRBD1; CDR3nt: TGTGCCAGCAGTCCGGCCGGGACAGGGTACGGCTATGGCTACACCTTC; CDR3aa: CASSPAGTGYGYGYTF
abundance: once; v_gene: TRBV2; j_gene: TRBJ1-5; d_gene: .; CDR3nt: TGTGCCAGCAACGGACATTATAGCAATCAGCCCCAGCATTTT; CDR3aa: CASNGHYSNQPQHF
abundance: .; v_gene: TRBV2; j_gene: TRBJ2-3; d_gene: TRBD1; CDR3nt: TGTGCCAGCGGCCCCGTACAGGGGGCGCATGGGGATACGCAGTATTTT; CDR3aa: CASGPVQGAHGDTQYF
abundance: .; v_gene: TRBV6-2/TRBV6-3; j_gene: TRBJ2-1; d_gene: TRBD2; CDR3nt: TGTGCCAGCAGTTACTTCAAACTAGCGGGGGGGCATAGCAATGAGCAGTTCTTC; CDR3aa: CASSYFKLAGGHSNEQFF
abundance: .; v_gene: TRBV6-6; j_gene: TRBJ2-5; d_gene: TRBD2; CDR3nt: TGTGCCAGCAGCAAGGGACTAGCGGGGGGAAAAGAGACCCAGTACTTC; CDR3aa: CASSKGLAGGKETQYF
abundance: .; v_gene: TRBV5-1; j_gene: TRBJ2-7; d_gene: .; CDR3nt: TGCGCCAGCAGCCCTGGGGAGGCCACCAGGCAGCAGTACTTC; CDR3aa: CASSPGEATRQQYF
abundance: .; v_gene: TRBV28; j_gene: TRBJ1-2; d_gene: TRBD1; CDR3nt: TGTGCCAGCAGTTCGCTGGGACAGGCCCATGGCTACACCTTC; CDR3aa: CASSSLGQAHGYTF
abundance: .; v_gene: TRBV21-1; j_gene: TRBJ2-1; d_gene: .; CDR3nt: TGTGCCAGCAGCACAAACCCCTCGGGACTAGATATCAATGAGCAGTTCTTC; CDR3aa: CASSTNPSGLDINEQFF
abundance: .; v_gene: TRBV2; j_gene: TRBJ2-2; d_gene: TRBD2; CDR3nt: TGTGCCAGCAGGGGGGGACTAGTCCGGACCGGGGAGCTGTTTTTT; CDR3aa: CASRGGLVRTGELFF
abundance: .; v_gene: TRBV6-1; j_gene: TRBJ1-2; d_gene: TRBD1; CDR3nt: TGTGCCAGCAGTCAAGCGACAGGGGTGAAGGGCTACACCTTC; CDR3aa: CASSQATGVKGYTF
abundance: .; v_gene: TRBV2; j_gene: TRBJ1-6; d_gene: .; CDR3nt: TGTGCCAGTGAATCGACGGGTCTTAATTCACCCCTCCACTTT; CDR3aa: CASESTGLNSPLHF
abundance: .; v_gene: TRBV18; j_gene: TRBJ2-7; d_gene: .; CDR3nt: TGTGCCAGCTCAGAGACCAGGGCGGACGAGCAGTACTTC; CDR3aa: CASSETRADEQYF
abundance: once; v_gene: TRBV21-1; j_gene: TRBJ1-5; d_gene: .; CDR3nt: TGTGCCAGCAGCCAAGAAAGAGAGTCCAATCAGCCCCAGCATTTT; CDR3aa: CASSQERESNQPQHF
abundance: .; v_gene: TRBV6-1; j_gene: TRBJ2-7; d_gene: TRBD2; CDR3nt: TGTGCCAGCAGTGAAGAACTAGCGGGGGCCTACGAGCAGTACTTC; CDR3aa: CASSEELAGAYEQYF
abundance: .; v_gene: TRBV19; j_gene: TRBJ1-1; d_gene: .; CDR3nt: TGTGCCAGTAGCCGACAGAACACTGAAGCTTTCTTT; CDR3aa: CASSRQNTEAFF
abundance: once; v_gene: TRBV4-1; j_gene: TRBJ1-1; d_gene: .; CDR3nt: TGCGCCAGCAGCCCCAGGGTCTCGAACACTGAAGCTTTCTTT; CDR3aa: CASSPRVSNTEAFF
abundance: .; v_gene: TRBV7-7; j_gene: TRBJ2-5; d_gene: TRBD2; CDR3nt: TGTGCTAGCAGCGCTAGCGGGGGGGCCGTGGAGACCCAGTACTTC; CDR3aa: CASSASGGAVETQYF
abundance: .; v_gene: TRBV10-3; j_gene: TRBJ2-2; d_gene: TRBD2; CDR3nt: TGTGCCATCAGAGCGGGGGGGCTCTCCGGGGAGCTGTTTTTT; CDR3aa: CAIRAGGLSGELFF
abundance: .; v_gene: TRBV6-2/TRBV6-3; j_gene: TRBJ1-1; d_gene: .; CDR3nt: TGTGCCAGCAGTTACCGACAGCGGAACACTGAAGCTTTCTTT; CDR3aa: CASSYRQRNTEAFF
abundance: .; v_gene: TRBV5-5; j_gene: TRBJ2-3; d_gene: .; CDR3nt: TGTGCCAGCAGCTATTCTAGCACAGATACGCAGTATTTT; CDR3aa: CASSYSSTDTQYF
abundance: .; v_gene: TRBV6-6; j_gene: TRBJ1-5; d_gene: .; CDR3nt: TGTGCCAGCAGTTACTACGACCGACTGGCCAATCAGCCCCAGCATTTT; CDR3aa: CASSYYDRLANQPQHF
abundance: .; v_gene: TRBV5-4; j_gene: TRBJ1-4; d_gene: .; CDR3nt: TGTGCCAGCAGCTCGGGGGGAAATGAAAAACTGTTTTTT; CDR3aa: CASSSGGNEKLFF
abundance: .; v_gene: TRBV19; j_gene: TRBJ2-4; d_gene: TRBD1; CDR3nt: TGTGCCAGTAGTCCTGGGACAGTTCAGTACTTC; CDR3aa: CASSPGTVQYF
abundance: .; v_gene: TRBV15; j_gene: TRBJ1-4; d_gene: TRBD1; CDR3nt: TGTGCCACCAGCAGATACAGGGGGCGGAGTGAAAAACTGTTTTTT; CDR3aa: CATSRYRGRSEKLFF
abundance: once; v_gene: TRBV5-6; j_gene: TRBJ2-6; d_gene: TRBD2; CDR3nt: TGTGCCAGCAGCTTGTTTACCGGGGGGGCTTCCGGGGCCAACGTCCTGACTTTC; CDR3aa: CASSLFTGGASGANVLTF
abundance: .; v_gene: TRBV5-6; j_gene: TRBJ1-1; d_gene: TRBD1; CDR3nt: TGTGCCAGCAGGTTTGGACAGGCGAACACTGAAGCTTTCTTT; CDR3aa: CASRFGQANTEAFF
abundance: .; v_gene: TRBV6-5; j_gene: TRBJ2-1; d_gene: .; CDR3nt: TGTGCCAGCAGTTACCAGGGTGAGCAGTTCTTC; CDR3aa: CASSYQGEQFF
abundance: .; v_gene: TRBV3-1/TRBV3-2; j_gene: TRBJ1-5; d_gene: .; CDR3nt: TGTGCCAGCAGCCAAGGGAGCCACCAGCCCCAGCATTTT; CDR3aa: CASSQGSHQPQHF
abundance: few; v_gene: TRBV2; j_gene: TRBJ2-6; d_gene: .; CDR3nt: TGTGCCAGCACGAGCGAGTCCGGGGCCAACGTCCTGACTTTC; CDR3aa: CASTSESGANVLTF
abundance: .; v_gene: TRBV7-2; j_gene: TRBJ2-2; d_gene: .; CDR3nt: TGTGCCAGCAGCTTAGTTCACAGTATGAACACCGGGGAGCTGTTTTTT; CDR3aa: CASSLVHSMNTGELFF
abundance: few; v_gene: TRBV19; j_gene: TRBJ2-7; d_gene: TRBD2; CDR3nt: TGTGCCAGTAGTACCCTCCGACTAGCGGGTAGGAGCTCCTACGAGCAGTACTTC; CDR3aa: CASSTLRLAGRSSYEQYF
abundance: .; v_gene: TRBV18; j_gene: TRBJ1-6; d_gene: .; CDR3nt: TGTGCCAGCTCGCCTCAGGGGAAGGTGGATAATTCACCCCTCCACTTT; CDR3aa: CASSPQGKVDNSPLHF
abundance: .; v_gene: TRBV5-1; j_gene: TRBJ1-1; d_gene: TRBD1; CDR3nt: TGCGCCAGCAGCGCCTCAACAGGGGGCGAGCGAGCTTTCTTT; CDR3aa: CASSASTGGERAFF
abundance: .; v_gene: TRBV24-1; j_gene: TRBJ2-1; d_gene: .; CDR3nt: TGTGCCACCAGTACGCAGGGCTCCTACAATGAGCAGTTCTTC; CDR3aa: CATSTQGSYNEQFF
abundance: .; v_gene: TRBV19; j_gene: TRBJ2-3; d_gene: .; CDR3nt: TGTGCCAGTAGTATACTCCCAGCGGGCAGGAGCACAGATACGCAGTATTTT; CDR3aa: CASSILPAGRSTDTQYF
abundance: .; v_gene: TRBV27; j_gene: TRBJ2-1; d_gene: TRBD2; CDR3nt: TGTGCCAGCAGGGAGCGGGGTACCTACAATGAGCAGTTCTTC; CDR3aa: CASRERGTYNEQFF